This section outlines one T cell receptor beta chain sequence together with its context. What it recognizes is unknown. The data stem from a study of shared clonotypes between healthy human individuals. Background on the study: Donors had three CD4 naive, three CD4 memory, two CD8 naive and one CD8 memory plate apiece. Study-wide results and caveats: At large depth, rarefaction still showed sorted-subset sequencing to be incomplete. The naive CD4 repertoires of several donors were compared, and approximately 5.3% of clonotypes were shared.

It was CD45RO-negative cells, positively selected for CCR7, that made up naive CD8 cells, with terminally differentiated effector memory CD45RA+ cells excluded. The assay was immunoSEQ multiplex PCR, and TCRdb's table has in-frame clones only and misses some. The table includes fewer than 1 million clones, 96% detected once. From germline, CDR1 is SQVTM and CDR2 ANQGSEA. The CDR3 runs 18 residues. V shed 2 bases and J 2 bases; nucleotides not matched to a gene: 12. The sequencing input was naive CD8+ T cells sorted from blood. The TCR sequence derives from a man aged 25 to 40 in good health. This chain connects TRBV29-1 to TRBJ2-3; TRBD2 matches 11 bases. The CDR3 DNA reads as TGCAGCGTTGAATGGGCAGATCCGGGACTAGCGGCCACAGATACGCAGTATTTT. It encodes CSVEWADPGLAATDTQYF.